The 15 T cell receptor beta chains listed next were all sequenced from one sample in a study of vaccination effects on CD4 cells after COVID-19. For these TCRs, the target antigens are not known. Sequenced by immunoSEQ multiplex PCR; TCRdb stores in-frame clones only, minus some. The sample lists under 30,000 clones; 65% were seen once. Subsequent to less than eleven days of culture, CD4+ T cells were isolated. Sequencing used CD4+ T cells from PBMCs cultured without peptide, obtained before COVID-19 vaccination. These receptors all come from a human donor who received a COVID-19 vaccine.

This clone was seen a handful of times. The chain recombines TRBV5-5 with TRBJ1-2; D is ambiguous. V lost 0 bases to trimming and J lost 0 bases, with 9 bases between them. Germline V gene lookup returns CDR1 SGHKS and CDR2 YYEKEE (reference sequence). The CDR3 extends over 15 amino acids. The CDR3 spells CASSLVGLANYGYTF. Written as DNA, the CDR3 is TGTGCCAGCAGCTTGGTGGGGTTGGCTAACTATGGCTACACCTTC. The whole variable domain, filled in from reference TRBV5-5 and TRBJ1-2, reads DAGVTQSPTHLIKTRGQQVTLRCSPISGHKSVSWYQQVLGQGPQFIFQYYEKEERGRGNFPDRFSARQFPNYSSELNVNALLLGDSALYLCASSLVGLANYGYTFGSGTRLTVV.

The chain links TRBV7-8 to TRBJ2-7, with TRBD1 matching 8 bases. Per germline, CDR1 SGHVS and CDR2 FQNEAQ. The CDR3 has 14 amino acids. V trimming: 5 bases; J trimming: 3 bases; junction bases outside the gene matches: 6. The CDR3 loop is CASSPGQGYYEQYF. DNA of the CDR3: TGTGCCAGCAGCCCCGGACAGGGTTACTACGAGCAGTACTTC.

The rearrangement uses TRBV5-4 and TRBJ2-6; D is perhaps TRBD1 or TRBD2 (6 bases each). The CDR3 contains 17 residues. The germline gives CDR1 SGHNT, CDR2 YYREEE (reference sequence). Trimming removed 2 bases from V and 0 bases from J, with 12 bases in between. For the CDR3, the DNA is TGTGCCAGCAGCTTTGGGGGGCGACCCTCTGGGGCCAACGTCCTGACTTTC. This encodes CASSFGGRPSGANVLTF.

This clone was counted only a few times. This chain uses TRBV11-2 with TRBJ1-1; D is undetermined. The CDR3 is 13 residues long. Trimming removed 0 bases from V and 6 bases from J, with 8 bases in between. Germline lookup yields CDR1 SGHAT and CDR2 FQNNGV. CDR3 nucleotide sequence: TGTGCCAGCAGCTTAGATCAAAGCCCTGAAGCTTTCTTT. The encoded protein is CASSLDQSPEAFF.

This rearrangement joins TRBV5-6 to TRBJ1-1; no reliable D call. This CDR3 is 12 amino acids long. V dropped 4 bases and J dropped 3 bases, with 7 bases sitting between them. The germline CDR1 and CDR2 sequences are SGHDT and YYEEEE. The CDR3 bases are TGTGCCAGCAGCCCTAGAGACACTGAAGCTTTCTTT. It specifies CASSPRDTEAFF. Full variable domain (outside the CDR3, taken from reference TRBV5-6 and TRBJ1-1): DAGVTQSPTHLIKTRGQQVTLRCSPKSGHDTVSWYQQALGQGPQFIFQYYEEEERQRGNFPDRFSGHQFPNYSSELNVNALLLGDSALYLCASSPRDTEAFFGQGTRLTVV.

V gene TRBV6-5 combines with J gene TRBJ1-2, with 8 bases that match TRBD1. The V gene end was trimmed by 6 bases and the J gene end by 8 bases; junction bases not matched to a gene: 5. Germline CDR1 and CDR2: MNHEY and SVGAGI. The CDR3 runs to 12 residues. The CDR3 is CASSETGVGYTF. Here the CDR3 DNA reads TGTGCCAGCAGCGAGACAGGGGTCGGCTACACCTTC.

This clone was picked up a small number of times. The V gene is TRBV12-3 or TRBV12-4, the J gene TRBJ1-2; D remains unclear. V was shortened by 8 bases and J by 3 bases, with 13 bases between the two germline ends. The CDR3 loop spans 13 amino acids. CDR3 in DNA: TGTGCCAGCCTCCGTAGGAGCGACTATGGCTACACCTTC. Protein product: CASLRRSDYGYTF.

This clone came up once. The chain uses TRBV30 and TRBJ1-2, with D possibly being TRBD1 (5 bases). The CDR3 spans 15 residues. V was cut by 2 bases and J by 4 bases, with 17 bases left in between. CDR1 and CDR2 from the germline V gene are GTSNPN and SVGIG (reference sequence). The CDR3 is CAWSSPRIRVYGYTF. In DNA, the CDR3 is TGTGCCTGGAGTTCCCCCCGGATCAGGGTCTATGGCTACACCTTC.

This clone was seen once. The gene calls are TRBV5-4 and TRBJ2-1; no firm D call. The V gene lost 4 bases and the J gene lost 5 bases, with 13 bases spanning the gap. CDR1 is SGHNT, CDR2 YYREEE, per germline (reference sequence). The CDR3 length is 14 residues. In DNA form, the CDR3 reads TGTGCCAGCAGCCGAGTCGGAAGAAACAATGAGCAGTTCTTC. Its protein is CASSRVGRNNEQFF.

The chain joins TRBV6-5 to TRBJ2-5; no reliable D call. Germline values: CDR1 MNHEY, CDR2 SVGAGI. The CDR3 runs 12 residues. V lost 9 bases and J lost 4, with 12 bases in between. The CDR3 bases are TGTGCCAGTTTTTCAGACGGAGAGACCCAGTACTTC. Protein sequence: CASFSDGETQYF.

The V call is TRBV5-4, the J call TRBJ2-1; 8 bases align to TRBD2. The CDR3 sequence is 17 residues long. V dropped 0 bases and J dropped 9; count of bases not matched to a gene: 14. CDR1 SGHNT and CDR2 YYREEE come from the germline V gene (reference sequence). DNA of the CDR3: TGTGCCAGCAGCTTGGGACGAGCGGGAGCAGGTATTGGTGAGCAGTTCTTC. Protein sequence: CASSLGRAGAGIGEQFF.

This clone was picked up a small number of times. This chain joins TRBV7-6 and TRBJ2-2; tentatively, D is TRBD1 (6 bases). This CDR3 spans 16 amino acids. The germline V gene has CDR1 SGHVS and CDR2 FNYEAQ. V dropped 5 bases and J dropped 5 bases, with 18 bases sitting between them. CDR3 in amino acids: CASSQAQGLRTGELFF. CDR3 nucleotide sequence: TGTGCCAGCAGCCAAGCCCAGGGGCTCCGGACCGGGGAGCTGTTTTTT.

The chain links TRBV9 to TRBJ2-3; TRBD1 matches at 9 bases. The germline V gene has CDR1 SGDLS and CDR2 YYNGEE. The CDR3 contains 15 residues. V gave up 0 bases and J gave up 5 bases; unmatched junction bases: 4. This CDR3 reads CASSVEGQGGDTQYF. The CDR3 nucleotides read TGTGCCAGCAGCGTAGAGGGACAGGGAGGAGATACGCAGTATTTT.

This clone has only a few counts. The chain is built from TRBV6-1 and TRBJ2-1; 13 nucleotides line up with TRBD2. The CDR3 length is 17 residues. Germline CDR1 is MNHNS and CDR2 is SASEGT. V trimming: 2 bases; J trimming: 4 bases; junction bases outside the gene matches: 5. Here the CDR3 reads CASSERTSGSRYNEQFF. CDR3 DNA: TGTGCCAGCAGTGAAAGGACTAGCGGGAGCCGTTACAATGAGCAGTTCTTC.

The V and J genes are TRBV5-8 and TRBJ2-7; 8 bases align to TRBD1. The J segment lost 4 bases and the V segment lost 0 bases, leaving 3 bases of the junction unmatched. CDR1 SGHTS and CDR2 YDEGEE come from the germline V gene. The CDR3 totals 14 residues. CDR3 region: CASSLGGTGYEQYF. CDR3 DNA sequence: TGTGCCAGCAGCTTGGGTGGGACAGGTTACGAGCAGTACTTC.